This passage covers 27 T cell receptor beta chains from one sample sequenced in a study of T cell responses to AZD1222 COVID-19 vaccine. Here immunoSEQ multiplex PCR was the method, and the copy in TCRdb shows in-frame clones only, minus some. The data show 120,000 or so clones, around 93% seen once. The sample in question was peripheral blood, obtained 28 days after the second AZD1222 dose. Receptors were obtained from an adult who received the AZD1222 COVID-19 vaccine.

This clone was picked up one time. This chain joins TRBV28 and TRBJ1-3; D gene ambiguous. The CDR3 consists of 13 residues. In germline, CDR1 is MDHEN, CDR2 SYDVKM. Trimming took 3 bases from V and 4 from J, leaving 7 bases between them. CDR3 sequence reads: CASSFGVGNTIYF. CDR3 sequence (DNA): TGTGCCAGCAGTTTTGGCGTGGGAAACACCATATATTTT.

As to this clone: Other DNA sequences from this sample encode an identical CDR3 as well. This chain joins TRBV5-1 and TRBJ2-1; D gene unclear. CDR3 length equals 14 residues. The V end was cut by 0 bases, the J end by 3 bases, with 7 bases between. Germline CDR1 SGHRS, CDR2 YFSETQ. CDR3 protein: CASSLGASYNEQFF. CDR3 coding DNA: TGCGCCAGCAGCTTGGGGGCTAGCTACAATGAGCAGTTCTTC.

This chain connects TRBV7-2 to TRBJ2-3; 8 nucleotides match TRBD1. Looked up from germline, CDR1 is SGHTA and CDR2 is FQGNSA. Trimming took 5 bases from V and 0 from J; bases not matched to a gene: 4. The CDR3 is 15 amino acids. The CDR3 loop is CASSVRTGSTDTQYF. The DNA of the CDR3 is TGTGCCAGCAGCGTACGGACAGGGAGCACAGATACGCAGTATTTT.

The rearrangement joins TRBV28 to TRBJ1-4, with D possibly being TRBD1 (5 bases). The V gene's germline CDR1 is MDHEN and CDR2 SYDVKM. Trimming shortened V by 9 bases and J by 1 base, and 12 bases separated the two germline ends. The CDR3 length is 14 residues. CDR3 amino acids: CASVTGGTNEKLFF. The CDR3 DNA reads TGTGCCAGTGTAACTGGGGGAACTAATGAAAAACTGTTTTTT.

This chain joins TRBV7-2 and TRBJ1-4, with D possibly being TRBD1 (5 bases). The germline gives CDR1 SGHTA, CDR2 FQGNSA. The V end lost 1 base, the J end lost 8 bases, and 8 bases lay between the germline ends. This CDR3 spans 13 amino acids. CDR3 nucleotide sequence: TGTGCCAGCAGCTTAGTGACAGCGGAAAAACTGTTTTTT. It encodes CASSLVTAEKLFF.

The table lists this clone with a count of one. J is TRBJ1-1 and V is TRBV21-1; the D segment call TRBD1 is taken from the table without a DNA check. TRBV21-1 is a pseudogene locus. This CDR3 has 20 amino acids. In nucleotides, the CDR3 is TGTGCCAGCAGCAAAGCGCAAAACCCCCGGGACAGGGCGGTAAACACTGAAGCTTTCTTT. This translates into CASSKAQNPRDRAVNTEAFF.

The chain recombines TRBV28 with TRBJ2-7, with D uncertain. Germline V gene lookup returns CDR1 MDHEN and CDR2 SYDVKM. CDR3 length equals 11 residues. Between the trimmed V and J ends, which lost 5 bases and 4 bases, there was a span of 6 bases. DNA for the CDR3: TGTGCCAGCAGTCTGATTTACGAGCAGTACTTC. Residues: CASSLIYEQYF.

The V call is TRBV28, the J call TRBJ2-7, with D tentatively TRBD1 (6 bases). Trimming took 6 bases from V and 1 from J, leaving 10 bases between them. The V gene's germline CDR1 is MDHEN and CDR2 SYDVKM. The CDR3 is made up of 13 amino acids. The CDR3 bases are TGTGCCAGCAGAACTCAGGGGTCCTACGAGCAGTACTTC. It is translated as CASRTQGSYEQYF.

The rearrangement links TRBV4-1 to TRBJ2-7; no reliable D call. Germline CDR1 MGHRA, CDR2 YSYEKL. Trimming took off 4 bases at V and 0 bases at J, with 16 bases between the two ends. The CDR3 is 16 amino acids. In nucleotides, the CDR3 is TGCGCCAGCAGCCTTGCGGACGGTCCTAGCTCCTACGAGCAGTACTTC. Protein: CASSLADGPSSYEQYF.

The V gene is TRBV2, the J gene TRBJ1-2; tentative D call: TRBD1 (5 bases). This CDR3 spans 14 amino acids. Germline CDR1 and CDR2: SNHLY and FYNNEI. The ends were cut back, 4 bases at V and 0 bases at J, with 9 bases in the middle. The CDR3 loop is CASSATETNYGYTF. In DNA, the CDR3 is TGTGCCAGCAGTGCGACAGAAACTAACTATGGCTACACCTTC.

This sequence joins TRBV7-2 and TRBJ1-1, with D possibly being TRBD1 (5 bases). Germline loops: CDR1 SGHTA, CDR2 FQGNSA. The CDR3 loop spans 14 amino acids. Deletions cut 1 base from V and 4 bases from J, with 10 bases between. The CDR3 loop is CASSLEAGLTEAFF. The DNA of the CDR3 is TGTGCCAGCAGCTTAGAGGCAGGGCTCACTGAAGCTTTCTTT.

This clone turned up a few times. This sequence joins TRBV28 and TRBJ1-3; D ambiguous. The CDR3 sequence is 16 residues long. Trimming stripped 8 bases from V and 4 bases from J, with 21 bases between. Germline V lookup: CDR1 MDHEN, CDR2 SYDVKM. CDR3 coding DNA: TGTGCCAGCCTTTCTCTTAATCCTTTAGGGGGAAACACCATATATTTT. Translated, it gives CASLSLNPLGGNTIYF.

This clone has just a few counts. The chain recombines TRBV21-1 with TRBJ1-3. TRBV21-1 is a listed pseudogene. This CDR3 spans 10 amino acids. The CDR3 DNA sequence: TGTGCCAGCACCACTTCCACCATATATTTT. It codes for CASTTSTIYF.

This clone appeared a single time. CDR3 protein: CASKSGGSGNTIYF. In nucleotides, the CDR3 is TGTGCCAGCAAATCGGGGGGCTCTGGAAACACCATATATTTT. V is TRBV28 and J is TRBJ1-3; D may be TRBD1 (5 bases). The CDR3 runs 14 residues. The V end lost 7 bases, the J end lost 0 bases, and 10 bases lay between the germline ends. The germline CDR1 and CDR2 sequences are MDHEN and SYDVKM.

The chain is built from TRBV20-1 and TRBJ1-5, with TRBD1 as a possible D gene (5 bases). Deletions cut 3 bases from V and 3 bases from J, with 12 bases between. This CDR3 has 14 residues. Germline CDR1 reads DFQATT; CDR2 reads SNEGSKA (reference sequence). As DNA, the CDR3 is TGCAGTGCTAGTCTTCGCAGGGACAATCAGCCCCAGCATTTT. Its translation is CSASLRRDNQPQHF.

The chain employs TRBV28 and TRBJ1-4, with D possibly TRBD1 on 5 matching bases. CDR1 and CDR2 from the germline V gene are MDHEN and SYDVKM. The CDR3 consists of 16 residues. V was clipped by 3 bases and J by 2 bases, with 13 bases between them. The CDR3 DNA follows: TGTGCCAGCAGTTTTTGGGGGAGCGGGACTAATGAAAAACTGTTTTTT. The encoded protein is CASSFWGSGTNEKLFF.

The J gene is TRBJ1-2, the V gene TRBV3-1 (or the pseudogene TRBV3-2), with D unresolved. The CDR3 sequence is 15 residues long. The germline CDR1 and CDR2 sequences are LGHDT and YNNKEL (reference sequence). The V and J ends lost 0 bases and 8 bases respectively, with 16 bases between them. CDR3 DNA sequence: TGTGCCAGCAGCCAAGATAGTTCACCCCTAAGGGGCTACACCTTC. Translated, it gives CASSQDSSPLRGYTF.

This CDR3 is CASSLEGASSYEQYF. DNA of the CDR3: TGTGCCAGCAGCTTGGAGGGGGCGAGCTCCTACGAGCAGTACTTC. This rearrangement joins TRBV5-5 to TRBJ2-7; 7 bases agree with TRBD1. The CDR3 consists of 15 residues. V shed 0 bases, J shed 0 bases, and the junction held 3 bases outside the gene matches. Germline V gene sequence: CDR1 SGHKS, CDR2 YYEKEE (reference sequence).

The chain uses TRBV7-2 and TRBJ2-3; 10 bases fit TRBD1. V shed 5 bases, J shed 1 base, and the junction held 0 bases outside the gene matches. The CDR3 length is 14 residues. Per the germline V gene, CDR1 is SGHTA and CDR2 is FQGNSA. CDR3 region: CASSGQGGTDTQYF. The CDR3 region has the DNA TGTGCCAGCAGCGGACAGGGGGGCACAGATACGCAGTATTTT.

This sequence joins TRBV3-1 (or the pseudogene TRBV3-2) and TRBJ2-4, with unresolved D. CDR1 and CDR2 (germline): LGHDT, YNNKEL (reference sequence). The CDR3 length is 14 residues. Deletions cut 1 base from V and 1 base from J, with 5 bases between. DNA of the CDR3: TGTGCCAGCAGCCAAGTTGGGGCCAAAAACATTCAGTACTTC. This translates into CASSQVGAKNIQYF.

The gene calls are TRBV3-1 (or the pseudogene TRBV3-2) and TRBJ2-3, with D possibly matching TRBD2 (6 bases). Trimming pared 4 bases from V and 2 bases from J, leaving 13 bases between. Germline V lookup: CDR1 LGHDT, CDR2 YNNKEL (reference sequence). The CDR3 has 15 residues. Here the CDR3 reads CASSPSGTFTDTQYF. In DNA, the CDR3 is TGTGCCAGCAGCCCCTCCGGGACTTTCACAGATACGCAGTATTTT.

The V gene is TRBV29-1, the J gene TRBJ1-1; tentatively, D is TRBD1 (5 bases). V lost 2 bases to trimming and J lost 0 bases, with 10 bases between them. Germline V gene lookup returns CDR1 SQVTM and CDR2 ANQGSEA. This CDR3 is 14 amino acids long. The CDR3 DNA reads as TGCAGCGTTGAAACCGACAGTTTGAACACTGAAGCTTTCTTT. Protein product: CSVETDSLNTEAFF.

The chain has TRBV6-5 and TRBJ1-6; 7 bases are shared with TRBD1. V trimming: 10 bases; J trimming: 10 bases; junction bases outside the gene matches: 7. Germline CDR1 is MNHEY and CDR2 is SVGAGI. The CDR3 runs 12 residues. CDR3 loop: CATTSGGSPLHF. The CDR3 coding sequence is TGTGCCACTACATCAGGGGGGTCACCCCTCCACTTT.

The chain uses TRBV7-2 and TRBJ2-3; TRBD2 might be the D (6 bases). From germline, CDR1 is SGHTA and CDR2 FQGNSA. V lost 1 base, J lost 7 bases, and 27 bases lay in between. The CDR3 is made up of 19 amino acids. CDR3 DNA: TGTGCCAGCAGCTTAGTAGTTGGTAGCGGCCAACCGCGCATGAATACGCAGTATTTT. The encoded protein is CASSLVVGSGQPRMNTQYF. Full variable domain (rest looked up from reference TRBV7-2 and TRBJ2-3): GAGVSQSPSNKVTEKGKDVELRCDPISGHTALYWYRQSLGQGLEFLIYFQGNSAPDKSGLPSDRFSAERTGGSVSTLTIQRTQQEDSAVYLCASSLVVGSGQPRMNTQYFGPGTRLTVL.

This clone was counted a single time. The chain links TRBV18 to TRBJ2-1, with TRBD2 matching 9 bases. Germline V gives CDR1 KGHSH, CDR2 LQKENI. Trimming cost V 0 bases and J 4 bases; bases outside gene matches: 1. The CDR3 totals 15 residues. The CDR3 sequence: CASSPPSGSYNEQFF. DNA of the CDR3: TGTGCCAGCTCACCACCTAGCGGGAGTTACAATGAGCAGTTCTTC.

The rearrangement uses TRBV7-8 and TRBJ2-3; D is uncertain. The CDR3 is 12 residues long. The germline CDR1 and CDR2 sequences are SGHVS and FQNEAQ. The V gene lost 5 bases and the J gene lost 6 bases, with 9 bases spanning the gap. The CDR3 loop is CASSLVEDTQYF. CDR3 nucleotides: TGTGCCAGCAGCCTTGTGGAGGATACGCAGTATTTT.

V usage is TRBV14 and J usage is TRBJ1-2; D is perhaps TRBD1 (5 bases). Trimming pared 0 bases from V and 5 bases from J, leaving 10 bases between. The CDR3 contains 14 residues. In germline, CDR1 is SGHDN, CDR2 FVKESK. The CDR3, as DNA: TGTGCCAGCAGCCAAGATGCAGGGTTTTATGGCTACACCTTC. It encodes CASSQDAGFYGYTF.